The clone carrying this TCR beta chain showed up just a few times. What it recognizes is unknown. V shed 1 base and J 7 bases; nucleotides not matched to a gene: 8. CDR1 and CDR2 (germline): SGHTA, FQGNSA. The CDR3 covers 15 residues. The data originate from a study of response to subunit inactivated influenza vaccine. Study conclusions and caveats: After each seasonal influenza vaccination, few new T cells are recruited, the authors suggested.

TCRdb reanalysed the RT-PCR reads using MiXCR and keeps one entry per CDR3 protein. Here the sample spans hundreds of thousands of distinct CDR3 sequences, roughly 10% being singletons. The chain joins TRBV7-2 to TRBJ2-7, with TRBD2 identical over 9 bases. The specimen was PBMCs from blood, collected on the day of vaccination. The TCR sequence derives from a man aged 50 or older who received an inactivated influenza vaccine. The CDR3 here is CASSLDGGGAGEQYF. The CDR3 nucleotides are TGTGCCAGCAGCTTAGACGGCGGGGGGGCGGGAGAGCAGTACTTC.